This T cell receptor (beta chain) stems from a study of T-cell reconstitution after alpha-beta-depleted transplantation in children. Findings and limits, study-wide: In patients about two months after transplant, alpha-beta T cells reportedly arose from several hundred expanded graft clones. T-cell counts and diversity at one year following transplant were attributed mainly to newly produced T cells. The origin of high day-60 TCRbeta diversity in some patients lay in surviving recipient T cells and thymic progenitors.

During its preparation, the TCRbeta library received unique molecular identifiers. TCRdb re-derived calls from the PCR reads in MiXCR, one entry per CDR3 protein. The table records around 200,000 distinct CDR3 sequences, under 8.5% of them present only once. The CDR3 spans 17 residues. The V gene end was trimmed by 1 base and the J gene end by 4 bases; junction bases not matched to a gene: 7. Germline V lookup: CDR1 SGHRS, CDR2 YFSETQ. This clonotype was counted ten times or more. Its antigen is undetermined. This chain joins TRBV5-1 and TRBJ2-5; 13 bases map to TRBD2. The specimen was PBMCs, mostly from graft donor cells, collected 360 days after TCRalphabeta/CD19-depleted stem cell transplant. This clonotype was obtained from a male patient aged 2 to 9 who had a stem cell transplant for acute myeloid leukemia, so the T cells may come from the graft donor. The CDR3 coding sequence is TGCGCCAGCAGCTTGCCGGGACTAGCGGGAAGCGGAGAGACCCAGTACTTC. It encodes CASSLPGLAGSGETQYF.